This T cell receptor (beta chain) was retrieved from a study of blood T cell repertoires in COVID-19. Whole-study context: From the United States, Italy and Spain came samples of acute and convalescent COVID-19.

Between the trimmed V and J ends, which lost 3 bases and 4 bases, there was a span of 16 bases. Per the germline V gene, CDR1 is DFQATT and CDR2 is SNEGSKA (reference sequence). This CDR3 is built from 15 residues. TCRdb's copy holds only in-frame clones and misses some; the assay was immunoSEQ multiplex PCR. Of fewer than 200,000 clones detected, around 86% appear once; the ten largest clones hold around 8%. While infection was still active, Seattle patients were enrolled and then followed longitudinally. The chain has TRBV20-1 and TRBJ2-4; D might be TRBD2 (6 bases). This TCR was sampled from a woman in her 70s with COVID-19, enrolled during active disease. Sequenced: peripheral blood. The CDR3 coding sequence is TGCAGTGCTAGTGAGACTAGGGTCGGAAAAAACATTCAGTACTTC. Its translation is CSASETRVGKNIQYF.